Listed here are 3 T cell receptor beta chains from one sample, sequenced in a study of T cell repertoires in cytomegalovirus infection. TCRdb reprocessed the reads via MiXCR and lists one record per CDR3 protein. The table has about 900,000 distinct CDR3 sequences, around 30% seen once; the top ten hold around 15%. These receptors lack a known antigen. Sequences were derived from cultured CD8+ T cells from PBMCs, sampled from culture after CMV antigen stimulation. Receptors were obtained from a human donor in good health (CMV status not recorded). Some clones in this sample may be carry-over from other donors' samples.

V is TRBV27 and J is TRBJ2-2; the match to TRBD1 covers 10 bases. J was trimmed by 0 bases and V by 5 bases; bases with no gene match: 9. The CDR3 has 18 residues. CDR1 MNHEY and CDR2 SMNVEV come from the germline V gene (reference sequence). The CDR3, as DNA: TGTGCCAGCAGTCCCCGGACAGGGGGAAGCGCGAACACCGGGGAGCTGTTTTTT. Its translation is CASSPRTGGSANTGELFF.

There are a few counts of this clonotype. This sequence joins TRBV5-1 and TRBJ1-2; 7 nucleotides line up with TRBD1. V dropped 3 bases and J dropped 3; count of bases not matched to a gene: 8. The CDR3 loop spans 15 amino acids. Germline V gene data show CDR1 as SGHRS and CDR2 as YFSETQ. As DNA, the CDR3 is TGCGCCAGCAGCTCCCAGGACAGGCCTCACTATGGCTACACCTTC. Its protein product is CASSSQDRPHYGYTF.

A few counts support this clonotype. The rearrangement links TRBV12-3 or TRBV12-4 to TRBJ2-7; D is perhaps TRBD1 (6 bases). CDR3 length: 14 residues. Between the trimmed V and J ends, which lost 3 bases and 4 bases, there was a span of 13 bases. CDR3 sequence reads: CASSFGRQAYEQYF. CDR3 DNA sequence: TGTGCCAGCAGTTTTGGGAGACAGGCTTACGAGCAGTACTTC.